In its sample, the clone carrying this T cell receptor (beta chain) was seen many times. Its specificity is not known. This CDR3 has 13 amino acids. V lost 6 bases and J 9 bases, leaving 15 bases between the germline ends. From germline, CDR1 is LNHDA and CDR2 SQIVND (reference sequence). The TCR library protocol attached unique molecular identifiers to the individual cDNA molecules. TCRdb analysed the 5' RACE reads with MiXCR anew, one entry per CDR3 protein. The table includes around 58,000 distinct CDR3 sequences, more than 13% detected once. This entry belongs to a study of early T cells in non-severe SARS-CoV-2 infection. Overall study context: Sequencing targeted bulk RNA from unsorted whole blood, leaving chains unpaired. The study, taken as a whole, reports: Anti-spike CD8 responses were favored by VDJdb matching, which missed private and CD4 specificities.

The chain joins TRBV19 to TRBJ1-5, with D tentatively TRBD1 (6 bases). The source is an adult who was a healthcare worker with PCR-confirmed SARS-CoV-2 infection or an uninfected control (not recorded which). Sample: whole blood, taken at baseline. The CDR3 reads CASSLGGPMPQHF. As DNA, the CDR3 is TGTGCCAGTAGCCTCGGGGGGCCAATGCCCCAGCATTTT.